This T cell receptor (beta chain) was sequenced in a study of shared clonotypes between healthy human individuals (dated by TCRdb to about 2020). For the wider study: Three men and two women, aged 18 to 49 years, made up the cohort. Per donor, three plates each were used for CD4 naive and CD4 memory, two for CD8 naive, and one for CD8 memory. To estimate repertoire size and how much clonotype sharing occurs between individuals, the study deeply sequenced the blood TCR repertoires of about five healthy adults. Libraries were prepared and TCR repertoires were sequenced by different laboratories using diverse techniques, in order to increase sequencing depth and limit assay-specific biases. Between about 0.94 and 8.9 billion PBMCs per donor were obtained by leukapheresis. General findings and caveats noted by the study authors: Because the study included a small number of donors, the genetic and exposure-history diversity represented was limited. Even with the large sequencing depth, rarefaction of the sorted-subset datasets indicated that sequencing was incomplete. Pairwise subsampling led to the expectation that sequencing depth would affect the degree of clonotype sharing among donors. About 5% of naive CD4, around 3.5% of naive CD8, roughly 2.4% of memory CD4, and around 0.4% of memory CD8 clonotypes were shared across several donors. Only blood was sampled, and tissue TCR repertoires likely differ from those in blood. Clonotypes shared by all four sorted-subset donors showed higher generation probabilities than non-shared clonotypes. Estimated clonotype richness was generally larger for naive than for memory subsets.

Healthy HIV-negative adults with no recently reported acute infections or vaccinations were included as donors. Only Caucasian adults living in Nashville, Tennessee, USA were represented among the donors. Magnetic negative selection was used to enrich CD4+ T cells, after which naive cells were positively selected on CD45RA and the negative fraction became the memory subset. Blood was obtained by leukapheresis, after which PBMCs were separated by Ficoll-Histopaque density gradient centrifugation and cryopreserved in liquid nitrogen vapor phase. Analytical flow cytometry was used to check the purity and quantity of every magnetically sorted T cell population. Genomic DNA was isolated from every sorted fraction and measured by UV absorbance on a Nanodrop 2000c. With respect to this clone: Its antigen remains unidentified. It has no much larger one-base neighbor in the sample; base qualities were not kept.

TCR CDR3 regions were amplified from genomic DNA by multiplex PCR using the deep immunoSEQ assay. Extracted genomic DNA from each cell subset was spread evenly across all wells of several immunoSEQ 96-well plates, with each plate serving as a replicate. For sorted subsets, each replicate PCR was loaded with approximately 0.2 ug genomic DNA, equivalent to about 30,000 T cell genomes. Purified libraries were quantified with a Qubit 3.0 fluorometer, sized on a Bioanalyzer 2100, and re-quantified with the KAPA Library Quantification kit. A separate single-read 150-cycle Illumina NextSeq 550 flow cell was used to sequence each immunoSEQ 96-well plate. Turning to the authors' computational methods: Because only junctional sequences without quality scores were contained in the immunoSEQ output, filtering matching that applied to full-length reads could not be performed. To assign V/J genes and CDR3, sequences were annotated using PyIR, a Python wrapper for IgBLAST v1.9, with IMGT germline references. Reads were filtered out if the reads had weak V/J assignments (E-value above 1e-6), no CDR3, stop codons, out-of-frame junctions, or ambiguous translated residues. V3J clonotypes were defined as sequences sharing the same inferred V gene, J gene, and CDR3 amino acid sequence. The percentage overlap between two repertoires was calculated by dividing the number of shared unique clonotypes by the size of the smaller repertoire. Repertoire richness was assessed with RTK rarefaction, the Chao1 estimator, and Recon v2.1 estimates of unobserved clonotypes. For all TCRbeta clonotypes obtained by the gDNA method from several donors, generation probabilities were computed with OLGA. TCRdb re-hosts the immuneACCESS table, in-frame sequences only. Its copies lack some clones; in the studies checked, an unresolved V gene accounts for under half of them, and the cause for the rest is not known. V and J calls and clone size are copied from that table; D and trimming were computed from the DNA. The sample data list hundreds of thousands of clones, and less than 96% of these were observed just once. Under 0.06% of the sample is held by the ten biggest clonotypes.

The germline V gene provides CDR1 MGHRA and CDR2 YSYEKL. V is cut by 4 bases and J by 0 bases, and the space between the germline ends is 16 bases. The CDR3 numbers 16 residues from cysteine through phenylalanine. The sequence is cut down to CDR3 DNA, 48 bases in frame from base 1. Sequenced input: naive CD4+ T cells sorted from blood. The cell subset or site label corresponds to: CD45RA+ positively selected. The TCR originated in a woman aged 25 to 39 in good health. This sequence uses TRBV4-1 and TRBJ2-7; TRBD2 is a possible D gene, resting on 6 matching bases. The CDR3 is CASSRHSGDSSYEQYF. The nucleotide sequence reads as follows: TGCGCCAGCAGCCGCCACTCGGGGGATTCCTCCTACGAGCAGTACTTC.